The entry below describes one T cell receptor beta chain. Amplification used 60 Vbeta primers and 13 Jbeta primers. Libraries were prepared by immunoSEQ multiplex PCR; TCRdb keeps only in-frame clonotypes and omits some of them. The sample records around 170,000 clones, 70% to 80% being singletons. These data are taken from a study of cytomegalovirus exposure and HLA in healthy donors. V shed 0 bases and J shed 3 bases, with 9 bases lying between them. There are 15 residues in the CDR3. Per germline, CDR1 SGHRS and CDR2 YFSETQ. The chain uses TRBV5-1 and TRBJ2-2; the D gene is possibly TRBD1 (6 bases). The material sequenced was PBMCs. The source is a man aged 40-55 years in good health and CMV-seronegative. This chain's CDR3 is CASSLAGAHTGELFF. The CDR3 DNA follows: TGCGCCAGCAGCTTGGCAGGGGCGCACACCGGGGAGCTGTTTTTT.